The present entry profiles one T cell receptor beta chain with its context. The antigen is unknown. PCR primers comprised 60 Vbeta and 13 Jbeta primers. Clones were sequenced by immunoSEQ multiplex PCR, and TCRdb holds only the in-frame ones, with some missing. The sample shows fewer than 110,000 clones, 75% of them seen only once. The source of the sample is a study of cytomegalovirus exposure and HLA in healthy donors. General study points: Immune exposure information available was restricted to CMV serostatus. Overall, approximately 150 TCR beta chains were annotated as cytomegalovirus-associated. A later analysis linked a missense DCLRE1C variant to TCR beta V- and J-gene trimming. Common viral pathogens (according to a later analysis) appeared linked to several of the most significant clusters.

The CDR3 loop spans 14 amino acids. Germline V gene lookup returns CDR1 SGHRS and CDR2 YFSETQ. V was pared by 0 bases and J by 1 base, with 7 bases between. This sequence originates from a man in his fifties or sixties in good health and CMV-seronegative. The chain employs TRBV5-1 and TRBJ1-1; no clear D gene. Source material: PBMCs. In DNA, the CDR3 is TGCGCCAGCAGCTTGGAGCGACGGAACACTGAAGCTTTCTTT. Its translation: CASSLERRNTEAFF. Using reference TRBV5-1 and TRBJ1-1 for the parts outside the CDR3, the full variable domain is KAGVTQTPRYLIKTRGQQVTLSCSPISGHRSVSWYQQTPGQGLQFLFEYFSETQRNKGNFPGRFSGRQFSNSRSEMNVSTLELGDSALYLCASSLERRNTEAFFGQGTRLTVV.